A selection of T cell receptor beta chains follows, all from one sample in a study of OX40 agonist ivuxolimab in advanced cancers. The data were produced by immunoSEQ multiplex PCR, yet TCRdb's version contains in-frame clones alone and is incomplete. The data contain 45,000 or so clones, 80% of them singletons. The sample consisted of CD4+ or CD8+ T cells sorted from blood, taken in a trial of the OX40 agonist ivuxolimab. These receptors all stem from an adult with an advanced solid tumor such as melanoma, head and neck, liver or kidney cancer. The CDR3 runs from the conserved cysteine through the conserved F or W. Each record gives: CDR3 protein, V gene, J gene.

CASSLGGGSNEKLFF	TRBV7-2	TRBJ1-4
CASSLNTEAFF	TRBV11-1	TRBJ1-1
CASSQKAIAKNIQYF	TRBV23-1	TRBJ2-4
CASSLRDTAFF	TRBV7-2	TRBJ1-1
CASSQDPLAGGLNEQFF	TRBV4-3	TRBJ2-1
CASSLRSDTEAFF	TRBV7-7	TRBJ1-1
CASSSPSTGGSYEQYF	TRBV28	TRBJ2-7
CASSEYLGGNQPQHF	TRBV2	TRBJ1-5
CASSPGIFGGYTF	TRBV19	TRBJ1-2
CASSKGEGNQPQHF	TRBV19	TRBJ1-5
CASSPLGQGVYEQYF	TRBV5-4	TRBJ2-7
CAWIVAGGANVLTF	TRBV30	TRBJ2-6
CASSLEQRTIYGYTF	TRBV5-5	TRBJ1-2
CASSLVATSSTDTQYF	TRBV7-9	TRBJ2-3
CASSPRVASIQPQHF	TRBV28	TRBJ1-5
CAWSSDSRRTDTQYF	TRBV30	TRBJ2-3